These T cell receptor beta chains were read from a single sample in a study of cytomegalovirus exposure and HLA in healthy donors. The protocol was immunoSEQ multiplex PCR, while the TCRdb copy is restricted to in-frame clones and leaves out a portion. The data show hundreds of thousands of clones, approximately 79% seen once. The sample comprised PBMCs. The receptors here all came from a male donor in good health and CMV-seronegative. Each CDR3 is given with its conserved first and last residue. The D gene is left open where the match is weak. Expanded clones get a size class; other rows say once, few or many, or leave the size out.

.,TRBD1,TRBJ1-4,TRBV2,TGTGCCAGCAGTCCGGACAGGTACAGCACTAATGAAAAACTGTTTTTT,CASSPDRYSTNEKLFF
few,TRBD2,TRBJ2-3,TRBV10-3,TGTGCCATCAGTGAGTCCAATAGCGGGGGGTACACAGATACGCAGTATTTT,CAISESNSGGYTDTQYF
.,.,TRBJ2-7,TRBV2,TGTGCCAGCAGTGAAGCCTCAGCCTACGAGCAGTACTTC,CASSEASAYEQYF
.,TRBD1,TRBJ1-2,TRBV5-4,TGTGCCAGCAGCCCTTGGACAGGGGGACTGAACTATGGCTACACCTTC,CASSPWTGGLNYGYTF
.,TRBD2,TRBJ2-3,TRBV5-4,TGTGCCAGCAGCTTTGGAGGACTAGCGGCCACAGATACGCAGTATTTT,CASSFGGLAATDTQYF
.,.,TRBJ1-1,TRBV7-2,TGTGCCAGCAGCTTAGACAGGAACACTGAAGCTTTCTTT,CASSLDRNTEAFF
.,TRBD2,TRBJ2-1,TRBV14,TGTGCCAGCAGACAGGGACTAGCGGGAGATGAGCAGTTCTTC,CASRQGLAGDEQFF
.,.,TRBJ2-7,TRBV15,TGTGCCACCAGCAGAGTTGACAGGATCTACGAGCAGTACTTC,CATSRVDRIYEQYF
.,.,TRBJ2-1,TRBV2,TGTGCCAGCAGTGTGTTCGGGTGGGACAATGAGCAGTTCTTC,CASSVFGWDNEQFF
.,TRBD1,TRBJ1-1,TRBV27,TGTGCCAGCAGTTCGGGACAGGGGCCCCGAACCACTGAAGCTTTCTTT,CASSSGQGPRTTEAFF
once,.,TRBJ2-7,TRBV19,TGTGCCAGTAGTATAGATCTAGGCAGGGGTTTTTCGCGGGTTACCTACGAGCAGTACTTC,CASSIDLGRGFSRVTYEQYF
.,.,TRBJ1-1,TRBV19,TGTGCCAGTAGTCCTCGCAGGGAGGGCACTGAAGCTTTCTTT,CASSPRREGTEAFF
.,TRBD1,TRBJ1-1,TRBV28,TGTGCCAGCAGTTTCCCGGCAGGGGGCGGTACTGAAGCTTTCTTT,CASSFPAGGGTEAFF
.,.,TRBJ2-2,TRBV11-3,TGTGCCAGCAGCTTAGCGGGATTGGACACCGGGGAGCTGTTTTTT,CASSLAGLDTGELFF
.,TRBD1,TRBJ1-1,TRBV9,TGTGCCAGCAGCGTGACAGGGTACACTGAAGCTTTCTTT,CASSVTGYTEAFF
.,TRBD2,TRBJ2-1,TRBV28,TGTGCCAGCAGACCAAGCGGGGGCTCCTACAATGAGCAGTTCTTC,CASRPSGGSYNEQFF
.,.,TRBJ2-4,TRBV6-5,TGTGCCAGCAGTTACACCGGGACACAAAACATTCAGTACTTC,CASSYTGTQNIQYF
.,.,TRBJ2-3,TRBV6-1,TGTGCCAGCTTGGTTCCAGGGGCAGTGTTGACTACGCAGTATTTT,CASLVPGAVLTTQYF
.,TRBD1,TRBJ1-3,TRBV19,TGTGCCAGTAGTTCCCGACAGGGCCGAAACACCATATATTTT,CASSSRQGRNTIYF
.,TRBD1,TRBJ1-2,TRBV19,TGTGCCAGTAGTATCCCCCTCTTGACAGGGGGGCTCTATGGCTACACCTTC,CASSIPLLTGGLYGYTF
.,.,TRBJ1-1,TRBV11-2,TGTGCCAGCAGCCACCAATTACAGGGCACTGAAGCTTTCTTT,CASSHQLQGTEAFF
.,.,TRBJ2-7,TRBV28,TGTGCCAGCAGTTTCAGTATCCCCTACGAGCAGTACTTC,CASSFSIPYEQYF
.,.,TRBJ1-1,TRBV21-1,TGTGCCAGCAGCGCCAGTGAGGTGCGGGGTGCTGAAGCTTTCTTT,CASSASEVRGAEAFF
.,TRBD2,TRBJ2-7,TRBV11-2,TGTGCCAGCAGCTTACGCTCAGGAGCGGGGGAAAACTACGAGCAGTACTTC,CASSLRSGAGENYEQYF
few,TRBD1,TRBJ1-4,TRBV29-1,TGCAGCCCCCGACAGGGGGCTAATGAAAAACTGTTTTTT,CSPRQGANEKLFF
.,TRBD2,TRBJ2-7,TRBV11-2,TGTGCCAGCAGTCCTAGACTAGCGGGAGTTGTCAACGAGCAGTACTTC,CASSPRLAGVVNEQYF
.,TRBD2,TRBJ2-4,TRBV5-1,TGCGCCAGCAGCTTGGATCGGACTAGCGGGAGGGGAAACATTCAGTACTTC,CASSLDRTSGRGNIQYF
.,TRBD1,TRBJ1-1,TRBV6-5,TGTGCCAGCAGTATCCAACAGGGGGCTGGCACTGAAGCTTTCTTT,CASSIQQGAGTEAFF
.,TRBD2,TRBJ2-5,TRBV19,TGTGCCAGTAGTATTTTTGGAGCGGGAGAAGAGACCCAGTACTTC,CASSIFGAGEETQYF
.,.,TRBJ2-1,TRBV9,TGTGCCAGCAGCCCAAGAAACGCGGGGCTGGGGAATGAGCAGTTCTTC,CASSPRNAGLGNEQFF
.,TRBD1,TRBJ2-7,TRBV14,TGTGCCAGCGCCGGCAGGGGGAAGGACGAGCAGTACTTC,CASAGRGKDEQYF
.,TRBD1,TRBJ1-1,TRBV7-2,TGTGCCAGCAGCTTAGGGACAGGGCTGAACACTGAAGCTTTCTTT,CASSLGTGLNTEAFF
.,.,TRBJ1-1,TRBV6-5,TGTGCCAGCAGTTACGGGGGGAGTGCCACTGAAGCTTTCTTT,CASSYGGSATEAFF
few,TRBD1,TRBJ1-2,TRBV6-6,TGTGCCAGCAGCCACGCCGGACAGGGCTATGGCTACACCTTC,CASSHAGQGYGYTF
.,TRBD1,TRBJ1-1,TRBV6-1,TGTGCCAGCAGTGCCCTGGACAGGGGAGGTGAAGCTTTCTTT,CASSALDRGGEAFF
once,.,TRBJ2-7,TRBV19,TGTGCCAGTAGTATAGATTTTTTGTCGGGGTCGCAGTACTTC,CASSIDFLSGSQYF
.,.,TRBJ1-5,TRBV7-6,TGTGCCAGCAGCTTATCGGGAAATCAGCCCCAGCATTTT,CASSLSGNQPQHF